This record looks at one T cell receptor beta chain sequence and its context. The data stem from a study of blood T cell repertoires in COVID-19. Study details: PBMCs, B-cell-depleted T cells, or T cells provided the cDNA or gDNA that made up the material.

In the source study's methods: Amplification of reference gene primers provided the estimated nucleated cell counts. Generated by immunoSEQ multiplex PCR, the TCRdb table keeps only in-frame clones and is missing some. D and trimming come from the DNA, and the V and J calls and clone size come from that table. The data contain over 150,000 clones, roughly 80% of them singletons. Germline CDR1 is SNHLY and CDR2 is FYNNEI. V was shortened by 8 bases and J by 0 bases, with 10 bases between the two germline ends. The CDR3 runs to 14 residues. This chain connects TRBV2 to TRBJ1-4; D not resolved. This sequence was found in a woman between 55 and 75 years old with acute or convalescent COVID-19. The sequenced sample consisted of peripheral blood. CDR3 loop: CASGRSATNEKLFF. The CDR3 nucleotides read TGTGCCAGCGGCCGTTCCGCAACTAATGAAAAACTGTTTTTT.